Presented here are 19 T cell receptor beta chains from one specimen sequenced in a study of OX40 agonist ivuxolimab in advanced cancers. Some clones are missing from TCRdb's copy, which holds only in-frame ones; the method was immunoSEQ multiplex PCR. This sample carries tens of thousands of clones, roughly 90% of them seen once, and the ten largest clones take over 0.75%. Sequences were derived from CD4+ or CD8+ T cells sorted from blood, sampled in a trial of the OX40 agonist ivuxolimab. The receptor source for this set is an adult with an advanced solid tumor such as melanoma, head and neck, liver or kidney cancer.

The chain has TRBV4-3 and TRBJ2-7; possible D gene TRBD2, 5 bases. The V gene's germline CDR1 is LGHNA and CDR2 YSLEER. The V and J ends lost 3 bases and 4 bases respectively, with 10 bases between them. The CDR3 totals 13 residues. The CDR3 protein is CASSQARGYEQYF. CDR3 DNA: TGCGCCAGCAGCCAGGCGAGAGGGTACGAGCAGTACTTC.

CDR3 amino acids: CASSLGLAGWETQYF. CDR3 coding DNA: TGCGCCAGCAGCTTGGGACTAGCGGGATGGGAGACCCAGTACTTC. The chain couples TRBV5-1 to TRBJ2-5; 11 positions agree with TRBD2. V lost 0 bases, J lost 5 bases, and 3 bases stayed unmatched. The CDR3 is made up of 15 amino acids. Per germline, CDR1 SGHRS and CDR2 YFSETQ.

About this clone: This specimen includes other DNA sequences encoding the same CDR3. The chain has TRBV18 and TRBJ1-2; no reliable D call. Trimming cost V 6 bases and J 4 bases, with 12 bases left between them. The CDR3 consists of 13 residues. CDR1 is KGHSH and CDR2 is LQKENI in the germline V gene. DNA for the CDR3: TGTGCCAGCTCTCCCGATGGAAGCTATGGCTACACCTTC. Translating gives CASSPDGSYGYTF.

The chain combines TRBV10-2 with TRBJ2-1; D call uncertain. This CDR3 is 12 amino acids long. Deletions cut 2 bases from V and 7 bases from J, with 6 bases between. Germline V gene sequence: CDR1 WSHSY, CDR2 SAAADI. The CDR3 nucleotides read TGCGCCAGCAGTGAGAGGAGTAATGAGCAGTTCTTC. It translates to CASSERSNEQFF.

The chain joins TRBV6-5 to TRBJ1-1; D is unclear. Germline CDR1 and CDR2: MNHEY and SVGAGI. This CDR3 has 14 amino acids. Trimming pared 7 bases from V and 1 base from J, leaving 13 bases between. CDR3 coding DNA: TGTGCCAGCAACCCCAGGTGGAGGAACACTGAAGCTTTCTTT. Its translation: CASNPRWRNTEAFF.

The chain employs TRBV18 and TRBJ1-3, with D possibly matching TRBD1 (6 bases). The CDR3 sequence is 13 residues long. V was shortened by 3 bases and J by 12 bases, with 15 bases between the two germline ends. Germline V CDR1 and CDR2: KGHSH, LQKENI. The CDR3 is CASSPAVGQYIYF. DNA of the CDR3: TGTGCCAGCTCACCCGCGGTCGGACAGTACATATATTTT.

The genes are TRBV4-1 and TRBJ2-6, with D unresolved. Trimming stripped 6 bases from V and 0 bases from J, with 15 bases between. The CDR3 consists of 17 residues. Germline V gene sequence: CDR1 MGHRA, CDR2 YSYEKL. The CDR3 DNA sequence: TGCGCCAGCAGGCTTAATTCTGCCCTCTCTGGGGCCAACGTCCTGACTTTC. This codes for CASRLNSALSGANVLTF.

The gene calls are TRBV6-5 and TRBJ1-6; unclear D gene. Trimming removed 5 bases from V and 7 bases from J, with 6 bases in between. The CDR3 is 12 amino acids. Germline values: CDR1 MNHEY, CDR2 SVGAGI. The DNA for the CDR3 is TGTGCCAGCAGTGGGCGGAATTCACCCCTCCACTTT. This codes for CASSGRNSPLHF.

This clone was seen once. The rearrangement links TRBV6-1 to TRBJ2-3, with 8 bases matching TRBD2. The CDR3 extends over 15 amino acids. CDR1 is MNHNS, CDR2 SASEGT, per germline. J gave up 2 bases and V 5 bases, and 6 bases lay outside the gene matches. The CDR3 DNA sequence: TGTGCCAGCAGTAAACTAGCGGAATCCACAGATACGCAGTATTTT. It encodes CASSKLAESTDTQYF.

The chain links TRBV5-5 to TRBJ2-5; D is possibly TRBD2 (5 bases). The V and J ends lost 2 bases and 5 bases respectively, with 13 bases between them. Looked up from germline, CDR1 is SGHKS and CDR2 is YYEKEE (reference sequence). This CDR3 is built from 14 residues. CDR3 region: CASSFLGSVETQYF. CDR3 in DNA: TGTGCCAGCAGCTTCCTCGGTAGCGTGGAGACCCAGTACTTC.

Here the CDR3 DNA reads TGTGCCAGCAGTTTATACGGGTGGGCGAACACCGGGGAGCTGTTTTTT. Translating it yields CASSLYGWANTGELFF. The chain has TRBV28 and TRBJ2-2; D is unresolved. Germline V gives CDR1 MDHEN, CDR2 SYDVKM. V dropped 1 base and J dropped 0 bases, with 9 bases sitting between them. CDR3 size: 16 residues.

The rearrangement links TRBV20-1 to TRBJ2-4; no firm D call. Germline V lookup: CDR1 DFQATT, CDR2 SNEGSKA (reference sequence). Trimming took off 0 bases at V and 10 bases at J, with 7 bases between the two ends. This CDR3 has 11 residues. The CDR3 is CSARDPQIQYF. For the CDR3, the DNA is TGCAGTGCTAGAGATCCGCAGATTCAGTACTTC.

The rearrangement uses TRBV4-1 and TRBJ2-3, with TRBD2 as a possible D gene (5 bases). The germline V gene has CDR1 MGHRA and CDR2 YSYEKL. The CDR3 is made up of 16 amino acids. V dropped 1 base and J dropped 1 base, with 12 bases sitting between them. The CDR3 region has the DNA TGCGCCAGCAGCCAAGTACCGGGAAGGGGCACAGATACGCAGTATTTT. Translation gives CASSQVPGRGTDTQYF.

This clone was counted between two and nine times. The chain carries TRBV7-2 and TRBJ2-7; weak D call: TRBD2 (6 bases). With 5 bases removed from V and 7 bases from J, the gap between germline ends came to 15 bases. Per germline, CDR1 SGHTA and CDR2 FQGNSA. CDR3 size: 13 residues. CDR3 in amino acids: CASSLGSPYEQYF. Here the CDR3 DNA reads TGTGCCAGCAGCCTCGGGAGCCCGTATGAGCAGTACTTC.

The chain links TRBV19 to TRBJ2-7; a possible D gene is TRBD1 (7 bases). The germline gives CDR1 LNHDA, CDR2 SQIVND (reference sequence). This CDR3 is 18 amino acids long. V shed 5 bases and J shed 0 bases, with 23 bases lying between them. The CDR3 DNA follows: TGTGCCAGTAGTCTGACGACAGGGCCTAGCGAGTACTCCTACGAGCAGTACTTC. Its translation: CASSLTTGPSEYSYEQYF.

CDR3 in DNA: TGTGCCAGCAGCCCCTCTCGGGAGACCCAGTACTTC. It translates to CASSPSRETQYF. V is TRBV7-2 and J is TRBJ2-5, with D uncertain. The CDR3 runs to 12 residues. Trimming shortened V by 5 bases and J by 5 bases, and 9 bases separated the two germline ends. CDR1 is SGHTA, CDR2 FQGNSA, per germline.

The chain combines TRBV6-6 with TRBJ2-7, with TRBD1 identical over 10 bases. CDR3 length equals 13 residues. CDR1 and CDR2 from the germline V gene are MNHNY and SVGAGI (reference sequence). V dropped 5 bases and J dropped 6; count of bases not matched to a gene: 4. The CDR3 coding sequence is TGTGCCAGCAGTCAGACAGGGGGCTTCGAGCAGTACTTC. Amino acid sequence: CASSQTGGFEQYF.

CDR3 nucleotides: TGCGCCAGCAGCGCCGGGACGGTGAACACTGAAGCTTTCTTT. Translating gives CASSAGTVNTEAFF. This chain links TRBV5-1 with TRBJ1-1, with D possibly TRBD1 on 5 matching bases. V was trimmed by 4 bases and J by 0 bases, leaving 10 bases between them. The CDR3 is 14 residues long. Per germline, CDR1 SGHRS and CDR2 YFSETQ.

The chain recombines TRBV7-2 with TRBJ2-5; no definite D call. Deletions cut 1 base from V and 0 bases from J, with 6 bases between. This CDR3 contains 14 residues. The germline V gene encodes CDR1 SGHTA and CDR2 FQGNSA. CDR3 sequence: CASSLVGYQETQYF. DNA of the CDR3: TGTGCCAGCAGCTTAGTGGGCTACCAAGAGACCCAGTACTTC.